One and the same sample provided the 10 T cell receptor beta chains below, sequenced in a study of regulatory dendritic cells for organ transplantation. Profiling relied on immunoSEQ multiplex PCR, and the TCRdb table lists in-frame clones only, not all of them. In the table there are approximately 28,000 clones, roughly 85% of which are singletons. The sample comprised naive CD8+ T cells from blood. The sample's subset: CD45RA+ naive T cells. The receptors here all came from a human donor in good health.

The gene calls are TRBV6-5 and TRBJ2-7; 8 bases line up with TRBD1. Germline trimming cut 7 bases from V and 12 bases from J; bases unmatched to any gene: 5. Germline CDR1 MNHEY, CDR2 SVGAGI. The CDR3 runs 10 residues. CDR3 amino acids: CASNRTGRYF. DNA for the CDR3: TGTGCCAGCAATCGGACAGGGAGGTACTTC.

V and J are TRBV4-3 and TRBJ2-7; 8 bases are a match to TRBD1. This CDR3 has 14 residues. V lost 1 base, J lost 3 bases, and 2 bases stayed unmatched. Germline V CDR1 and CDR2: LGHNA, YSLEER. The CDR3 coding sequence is TGCGCCAGCAGCCAAGTTGGACAGGGCTACGAGCAGTACTTC. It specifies CASSQVGQGYEQYF.

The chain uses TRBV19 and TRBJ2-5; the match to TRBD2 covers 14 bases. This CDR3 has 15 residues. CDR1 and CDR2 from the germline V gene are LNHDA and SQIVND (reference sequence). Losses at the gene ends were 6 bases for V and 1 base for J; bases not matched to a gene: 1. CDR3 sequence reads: CASRGTSGGQETQYF. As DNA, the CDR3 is TGTGCCAGTAGGGGGACTAGCGGGGGCCAAGAGACCCAGTACTTC.

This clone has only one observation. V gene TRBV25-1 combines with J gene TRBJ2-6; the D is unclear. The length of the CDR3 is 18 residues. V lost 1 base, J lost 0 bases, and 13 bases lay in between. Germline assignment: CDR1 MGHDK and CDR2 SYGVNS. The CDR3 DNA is TGTGCCAGCAGTGAATCTGGCGTGGAGCTCTCTGGGGCCAACGTCCTGACTTTC. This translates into CASSESGVELSGANVLTF.

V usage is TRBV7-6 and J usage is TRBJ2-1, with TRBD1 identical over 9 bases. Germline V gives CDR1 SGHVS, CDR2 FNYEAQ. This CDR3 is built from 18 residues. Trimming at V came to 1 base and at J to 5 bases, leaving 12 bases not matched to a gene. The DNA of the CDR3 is TGTGCCAGCAGCTTAGTTTCGGGCCGGGACAGGGAGGACAATGAGCAGTTCTTC. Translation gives CASSLVSGRDREDNEQFF. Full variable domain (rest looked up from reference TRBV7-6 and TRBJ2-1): GAGVSQSPRYKVTKRGQDVALRCDPISGHVSLYWYRQALGQGPEFLTYFNYEAQQDKSGLPNDRFSAERPEGSISTLTIQRTEQRDSAMYRCASSLVSGRDREDNEQFFGPGTRLTVL.

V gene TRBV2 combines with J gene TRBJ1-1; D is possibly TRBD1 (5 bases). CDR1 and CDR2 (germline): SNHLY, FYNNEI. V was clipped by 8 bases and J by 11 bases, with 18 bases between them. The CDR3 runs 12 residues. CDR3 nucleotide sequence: TGTGCCAGCCCGAGGGCAGCCGGGGGGGCTTTCTTT. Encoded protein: CASPRAAGGAFF.

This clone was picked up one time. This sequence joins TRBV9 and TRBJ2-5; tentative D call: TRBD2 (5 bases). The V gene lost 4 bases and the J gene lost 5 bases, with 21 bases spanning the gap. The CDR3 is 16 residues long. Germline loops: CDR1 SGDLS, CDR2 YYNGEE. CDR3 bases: TGTGCCAGCAGCCCACACGGGGTAAGGGCCTGGGAGACCCAGTACTTC. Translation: CASSPHGVRAWETQYF.

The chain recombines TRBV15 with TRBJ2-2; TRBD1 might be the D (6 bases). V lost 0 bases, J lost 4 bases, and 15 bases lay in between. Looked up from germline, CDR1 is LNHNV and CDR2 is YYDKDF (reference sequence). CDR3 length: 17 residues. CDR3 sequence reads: CATSRDWTVPATGELFF. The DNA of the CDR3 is TGTGCCACCAGCAGAGATTGGACAGTGCCGGCCACCGGGGAGCTGTTTTTT.

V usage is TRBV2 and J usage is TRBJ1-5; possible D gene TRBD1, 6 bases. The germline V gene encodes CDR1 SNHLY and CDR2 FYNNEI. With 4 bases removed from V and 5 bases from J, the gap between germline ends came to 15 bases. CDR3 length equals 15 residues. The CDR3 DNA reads TGTGCCAGCAGTGCCCGTCGGGGGGCAGATCAGCCCCAGCATTTT. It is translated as CASSARRGADQPQHF.

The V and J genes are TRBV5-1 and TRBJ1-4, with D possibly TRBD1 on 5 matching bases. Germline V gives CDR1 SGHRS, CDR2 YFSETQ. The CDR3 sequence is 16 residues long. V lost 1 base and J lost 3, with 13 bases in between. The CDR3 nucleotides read TGCGCCAGCAGCTTGAGGGGCGGGACCGCTAATGAAAAACTGTTTTTT. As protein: CASSLRGGTANEKLFF.